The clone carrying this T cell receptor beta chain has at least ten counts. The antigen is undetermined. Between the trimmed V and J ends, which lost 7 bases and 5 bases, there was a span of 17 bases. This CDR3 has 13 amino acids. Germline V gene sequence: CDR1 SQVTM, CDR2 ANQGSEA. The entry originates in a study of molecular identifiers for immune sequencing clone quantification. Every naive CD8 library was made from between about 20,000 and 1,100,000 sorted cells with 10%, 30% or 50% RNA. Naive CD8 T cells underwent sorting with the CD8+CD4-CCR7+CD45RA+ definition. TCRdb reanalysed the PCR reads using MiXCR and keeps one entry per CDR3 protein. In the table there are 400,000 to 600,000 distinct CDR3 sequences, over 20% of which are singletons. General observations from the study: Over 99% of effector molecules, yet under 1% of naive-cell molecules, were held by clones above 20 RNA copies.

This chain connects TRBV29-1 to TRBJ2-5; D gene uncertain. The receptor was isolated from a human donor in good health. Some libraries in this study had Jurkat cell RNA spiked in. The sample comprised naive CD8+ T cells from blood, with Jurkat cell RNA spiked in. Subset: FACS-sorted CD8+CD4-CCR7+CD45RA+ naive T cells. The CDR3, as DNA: TGCAGCGCTTACCGGCTTGGCACGGAGACCCAGTACTTC. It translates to CSAYRLGTETQYF.